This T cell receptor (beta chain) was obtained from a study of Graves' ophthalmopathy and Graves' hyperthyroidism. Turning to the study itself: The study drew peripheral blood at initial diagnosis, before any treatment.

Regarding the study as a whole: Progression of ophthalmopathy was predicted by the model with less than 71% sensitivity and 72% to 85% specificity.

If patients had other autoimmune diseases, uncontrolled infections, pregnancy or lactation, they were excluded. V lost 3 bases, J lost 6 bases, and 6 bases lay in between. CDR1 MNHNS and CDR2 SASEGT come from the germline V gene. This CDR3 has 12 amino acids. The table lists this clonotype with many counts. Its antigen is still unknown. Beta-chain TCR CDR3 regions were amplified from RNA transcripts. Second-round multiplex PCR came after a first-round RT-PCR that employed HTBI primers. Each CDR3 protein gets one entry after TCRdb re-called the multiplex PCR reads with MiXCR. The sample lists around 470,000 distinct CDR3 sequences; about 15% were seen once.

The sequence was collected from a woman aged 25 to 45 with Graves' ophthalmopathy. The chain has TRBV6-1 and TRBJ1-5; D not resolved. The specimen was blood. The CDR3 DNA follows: TGTGCCAGCAGTGAGGTCGGTCAGCCCCAGCATTTT. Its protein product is CASSEVGQPQHF.